The entry below describes one T cell receptor (beta chain). This clone was seen many times. Its antigen is still unknown. Per-base quality was not reported, and no clone a single base away is much larger than it. Donors were healthy HIV-negative adults with no recently reported acute infections or vaccinations. Every donor was a Caucasian adult residing in Nashville, Tennessee, USA. CD4+ T cells were enriched by magnetic negative selection; naive cells were then positively selected on CD45RA, and the negative fraction formed the memory subset. Blood was collected by leukapheresis, and PBMCs were isolated by Ficoll-Histopaque density gradient centrifugation and then cryopreserved in liquid nitrogen vapor phase. Analytical flow cytometry was used to check the purity and quantity of every magnetically sorted T cell population. Genomic DNA was isolated from every sorted fraction and measured by UV absorbance on a Nanodrop 2000c.

This specimen comes from a study of shared clonotypes between healthy human individuals (TCRdb year 2020). Study-wide context: A few men and two women, aged 18 to 49 years, made up the cohort. Per donor, three plates each were used for CD4 naive and CD4 memory, two for CD8 naive, and one for CD8 memory. Each donor's leukapheresis produced roughly between about 0.9 and 9.5 billion PBMCs. To increase sequencing depth and limit assay-specific biases, TCR repertoire library preparation and sequencing were carried out by different laboratories using diverse techniques. The study deeply sequenced blood TCR repertoires of about five healthy adults to estimate repertoire size and the extent of clonotype sharing between individuals.

Summary of the overall study and its limitations: Naive subsets generally had larger estimated clonotype richness than memory subsets did. Compared with non-shared clonotypes, the clonotypes found in all four sorted-subset donors had higher generation probabilities. Because the study included a small number of donors, the genetic and exposure-history diversity represented was limited. Sampling was limited to blood, and TCR repertoires in tissue likely differ from TCR repertoires in blood. Incomplete sequencing was indicated by rarefaction of sorted-subset datasets, despite the large sequencing depth. Pairwise subsampling indicated that sequencing depth was expected to affect the degree of clonotype sharing among donors. Sharing across four donors was observed for approximately 4.6% of naive CD4, around 3.5% of naive CD8, around 2.5% of memory CD4, and about 0.4% of memory CD8 clonotypes.

According to the germline V gene, CDR1 reads SGHDN and CDR2 reads FVKESK. The CDR3 covers 12 residues, taking in both the cysteine and the phenylalanine. Just CDR3 DNA is preserved here, 36 bases in frame from base 1. Using the deep immunoSEQ assay, TCR CDR3 regions were amplified from genomic DNA by multiplex PCR. For each cell subset, the extracted genomic DNA was distributed evenly across all wells of several immunoSEQ 96-well plates, and each plate served as one replicate. For sorted subsets, each replicate PCR was loaded with around 220 ng genomic DNA, equivalent to 25,000 to 30,000 T cell genomes. Purified libraries were measured with a Qubit 3.0 fluorometer, size-checked on a Bioanalyzer 2100, and measured again with the KAPA Library Quantification kit. Every immunoSEQ 96-well plate was sequenced on a separate single-read 150-cycle Illumina NextSeq 550 flow cell. The source study handled its data this way. Because the immunoSEQ output included only junctional sequences and no quality scores, the filtering could not be the same as the filtering used for full-length reads. Sequences were annotated with PyIR, a Python wrapper for IgBLAST v1.9, using IMGT germline references to assign V/J genes and CDR3. Reads with weak V/J assignments (E-value above 1e-6), missing CDR3, stop codons, out-of-frame junctions, or ambiguous translated residues were removed. A V3J clonotype was defined by an identical inferred V gene, J gene, and CDR3 amino acid sequence. Percentage overlap between repertoires was calculated by dividing the number of shared unique clonotypes by the size of the smaller repertoire. Three approaches were used to assess repertoire richness: RTK rarefaction, the Chao1 estimator, and Recon v2.1 estimates of unobserved clonotypes. Generation probabilities were computed with OLGA for all TCRbeta clonotypes obtained by the gDNA method from four donors. As stored in TCRdb, this immuneACCESS dataset retains in-frame rearrangements with V and J assigned. A fraction of the clones does not appear; measured against another copy, unresolved V genes explain less than half of the discrepancy, and the remainder lacks a known reason. V, J and clone size are those of that table, while D and trimming were read from the DNA. Recorded for this sample are roughly 700,000 clones; 74% of them occurred a single time. The ten largest account for less than 2% of the sample.

The chain was built from TRBV14 and TRBJ2-7; the central 8 bases match TRBD1. This TCR was recovered from a woman aged 25 to 45 in good health. The sequencing sample was made of memory CD4+ T cells sorted from blood. The cell subset or site tag for this specimen amounts to: CD45RA-negative fraction. The CDR3 reads CAKDRAAYEQYF. The nucleotide sequence is TGTGCGAAGGACAGGGCGGCCTACGAGCAGTACTTC.